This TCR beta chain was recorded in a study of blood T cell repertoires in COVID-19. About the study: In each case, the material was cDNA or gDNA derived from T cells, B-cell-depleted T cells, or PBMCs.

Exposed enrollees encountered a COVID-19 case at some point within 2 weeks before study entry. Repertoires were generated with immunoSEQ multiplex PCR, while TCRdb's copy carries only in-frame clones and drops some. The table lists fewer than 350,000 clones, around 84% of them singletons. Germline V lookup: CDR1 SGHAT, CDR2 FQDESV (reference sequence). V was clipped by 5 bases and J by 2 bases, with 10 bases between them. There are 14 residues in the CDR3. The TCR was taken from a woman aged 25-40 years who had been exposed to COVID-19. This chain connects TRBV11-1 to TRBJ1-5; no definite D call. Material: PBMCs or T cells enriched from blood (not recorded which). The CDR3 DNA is TGTGCCAGCAGCCGCGCTCTAGGCAATCAGCCCCAGCATTTT. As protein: CASSRALGNQPQHF.